A selection of T cell receptor beta chains follows, all from one sample in a study of blood T cell repertoires in COVID-19. Libraries were prepared by immunoSEQ multiplex PCR; TCRdb keeps only in-frame clonotypes and omits some of them. Among 150,000 to 200,000 clones listed, over 70% were seen once. Sequencing used peripheral blood. Receptors originate from a woman aged 40 to 50 with COVID-19, enrolled during active disease. CDR3s include the opening cysteine and the closing phenylalanine or tryptophan. A D gene is named only where the DNA matches it firmly. Rows give clone size only sometimes, using once, few, many, or a class for an expanded clone.

>TRBV4-2|.|TRBD1|TRBJ1-1
CASSPLRGQGGIGTEAFF
TGTGCCAGCAGCCCCCTAAGGGGGCAGGGAGGAATTGGCACTGAAGCTTTCTTT
>TRBV12-5|.|.|TRBJ2-1
CASGSHGGGDEQFF
TGTGCTAGTGGTTCCCACGGGGGTGGGGATGAGCAGTTCTTC
>TRBV5-5|.|TRBD2|TRBJ2-5
CASSLPPSGGQETQYF
TGTGCCAGCAGCTTACCCCCGAGCGGGGGCCAAGAGACCCAGTACTTC
>TRBV13|.|TRBD2|TRBJ2-1
CASSLNLAGEGNEQFF
TGTGCCAGCAGCTTAAACTTAGCGGGAGAGGGGAATGAGCAGTTCTTC
>TRBV28|.|.|TRBJ2-1
CASSRYGLPQFGQFF
TGTGCCAGCAGCCGTTACGGACTACCCCAGTTTGGGCAGTTCTTC
>TRBV7-8|.|.|TRBJ1-6
CASSPRTRGDSPLHF
TGTGCCAGCAGCCCGAGGACACGTGGGGATTCACCCCTCCACTTT
>TRBV14|once|TRBD1|TRBJ1-6
CASSRTGGGNSPLHF
TGTGCCAGCAGCCGGACAGGAGGTGGAAATTCACCCCTCCACTTT
>TRBV6-5|.|TRBD1|TRBJ2-4
CASSYRGQGKNIQYF
TGTGCCAGCAGTTACAGGGGGCAGGGCAAAAACATTCAGTACTTC
>TRBV12-3/TRBV12-4|.|.|TRBJ1-6
CASRSPGATLHF
TGTGCCAGCAGATCACCAGGTGCTACCCTCCACTTT
>TRBV5-1|.|.|TRBJ2-3
CASSSGQDTQYF
TGCGCCAGCAGCTCCGGACAAGATACGCAGTATTTT
>TRBV6-6|.|.|TRBJ1-5
CASSYRGGGQPQHF
TGTGCCAGCAGTTACAGAGGGGGTGGTCAGCCCCAGCATTTT
>TRBV5-1|once|.|TRBJ2-5
CASSLVGVETQYF
TGCGCCAGCAGCTTGGTCGGGGTAGAGACCCAGTACTTC
>TRBV5-1|few|TRBD1|TRBJ2-7
CASTTGDRQYF
TGCGCCAGCACAACAGGGGATCGGCAGTACTTC
>TRBV18|.|TRBD1|TRBJ1-1
CASSPAQGAGLAFF
TGTGCCAGCTCACCCGCACAGGGGGCGGGATTAGCTTTCTTT
>TRBV10-2|.|TRBD1|TRBJ2-1
CASRDRGDEQFF
TGCGCCAGCCGGGACAGGGGGGATGAGCAGTTCTTC
>TRBV19|few|TRBD2|TRBJ2-5
CASRTPGGVQETQYF
TGTGCCAGTAGGACCCCGGGAGGCGTCCAAGAGACCCAGTACTTC
>TRBV24-1|.|.|TRBJ2-2
CATSDFTVLGRTGELFF
TGTGCCACCAGTGATTTTACAGTCCTAGGGAGAACCGGGGAGCTGTTTTTT
>TRBV6-6|many|.|TRBJ1-5
CASRRQDAQPQHF
TGTGCCAGCAGGAGACAGGACGCTCAGCCCCAGCATTTT
>TRBV24-1|.|.|TRBJ2-1
CATSAEGDEQFF
TGTGCCACCAGTGCCGAGGGGGATGAGCAGTTCTTC
>TRBV6-5|.|.|TRBJ2-7
CASIRAQGSSYEQYF
TGTGCCAGCATCAGGGCGCAGGGCAGCTCCTACGAGCAGTACTTC